Shown below are 25 T cell receptor beta chains from a single sample sequenced in a study of cytomegalovirus exposure and HLA in healthy donors. The primer mix had 60 Vbeta and 13 Jbeta primers. Sequenced by immunoSEQ multiplex PCR; TCRdb stores in-frame clones only, minus some. The sample shows roughly 100,000 clones, about 77% of them seen only once. What was sequenced was PBMCs. These receptor sequences come from a young woman in good health and CMV-seropositive.

The genes are TRBV19 and TRBJ2-7, with 10 bases matching TRBD2. Germline V gene sequence: CDR1 LNHDA, CDR2 SQIVND (reference sequence). J lost 4 bases, V lost 8 bases, and 8 bases had no gene match. The CDR3 spans 14 residues. CDR3: CASSRASGSYEQYF. DNA of the CDR3: TGTGCCAGTTCCAGGGCTAGCGGGAGTTACGAGCAGTACTTC.

The J gene is TRBJ1-1, the V gene TRBV30; D is unresolved. The V gene lost 2 bases and the J gene lost 6 bases, with 10 bases spanning the gap. The CDR3 is made up of 12 amino acids. Germline V gene data show CDR1 as GTSNPN and CDR2 as SVGIG (reference sequence). CDR3 region: CAWSFRVAEAFF. The CDR3 DNA follows: TGTGCCTGGAGTTTCCGGGTGGCTGAAGCTTTCTTT.

V gene TRBV11-2 combines with J gene TRBJ2-7; D possibly corresponds to TRBD2 (5 bases). Trimming took 3 bases from V and 6 from J, leaving 6 bases between them. Germline CDR1 SGHAT, CDR2 FQNNGV. The CDR3 length is 11 residues. The DNA of the CDR3 is TGTGCCAGCAGCTTCGGAGGCGAGCAGTACTTC. This sequence encodes CASSFGGEQYF.

This chain connects TRBV7-6 to TRBJ2-5; D not resolved. V was shortened by 6 bases and J by 5 bases, with 16 bases between the two germline ends. Germline CDR1 and CDR2: SGHVS and FNYEAQ. This CDR3 has 14 amino acids. The DNA of the CDR3 is TGTGCCAGCAGTCCACTTGACAACAGTGAGACCCAGTACTTC. It specifies CASSPLDNSETQYF.

The chain couples TRBV5-6 to TRBJ1-2, with 9 bases lining up with TRBD1. The CDR3 totals 14 residues. Per the germline V gene, CDR1 is SGHDT and CDR2 is YYEEEE. V lost 4 bases and J lost 5; bases outside the gene matches: 6. As DNA, the CDR3 is TGTGCCAGCAGCCCCGGGACAGGGACGTATGGCTACACCTTC. This translates into CASSPGTGTYGYTF.

The chain links TRBV5-6 to TRBJ2-3, with 7 bases matching TRBD2. CDR1 is SGHDT, CDR2 YYEEEE, per germline. The CDR3 is made up of 12 amino acids. Trimming took 3 bases from V and 6 from J; bases not matched to a gene: 1. The CDR3 region has the DNA TGTGCCAGCAGCTCACTAGCGGATACGCAGTATTTT. Protein product: CASSSLADTQYF.

The gene calls are TRBV11-3 and TRBJ2-1; TRBD2 aligns across 7 bases. The V gene's germline CDR1 is SGHNT and CDR2 YENEEA. The CDR3 loop spans 16 amino acids. The ends lost 6 bases at V and 0 bases at J; junction bases unmatched: 8. DNA for the CDR3: TGTGCCAGCAGTCCGGGGCTAGCGGACTCCTACAATGAGCAGTTCTTC. It specifies CASSPGLADSYNEQFF. Supplemented by reference TRBV11-3 and TRBJ2-1, the full variable domain reads EAGVVQSPRYKIIEKKQPVAFWCNPISGHNTLYWYLQNLGQGPELLIRYENEEAVDDSQLPKDRFSAERLKGVDSTLKIQPAELGDSAVYLCASSPGLADSYNEQFFGPGTRLTVL.

The J gene is TRBJ1-1, the V gene TRBV23-1, with D possibly TRBD1 on 6 matching bases. TRBV23-1 is sorted into the ORF group, with uncertain function. The CDR3 is 18 amino acids. V was pared by 1 base and J by 11 bases, with 29 bases between. The CDR3 DNA follows: TGCGCCAGCAGTCAATTAGAGAGTTCCGGGGGGCCGCCGCCGGGGGCTTTCTTT. Its protein product is CASSQLESSGGPPPGAFF.

The V call is TRBV5-4, the J call TRBJ2-1; 9 nucleotides match TRBD1. Trimming removed 5 bases from V and 8 bases from J; junction bases left unmatched: 5. CDR1 is SGHNT, CDR2 YYREEE, per germline (reference sequence). The CDR3 is 13 residues long. CDR3 amino acids: CASSTDRGYEQFF. CDR3 bases: TGTGCCAGCAGTACCGACAGGGGGTATGAGCAGTTCTTC.

This sequence joins TRBV6-7 and TRBJ2-3; D possibly corresponds to TRBD2 (5 bases). TRBV6-7 is an open reading frame, and its role is uncertain. Trimming removed 2 bases at V and 0 bases at J, with 15 bases between. This CDR3 has 17 residues. The CDR3 sequence is CASSYPRGSFSTDTQYF. For the CDR3, the DNA is TGTGCCAGCAGTTACCCCCGGGGATCCTTTAGCACAGATACGCAGTATTTT.

The chain recombines TRBV27 with TRBJ2-1, with 8 bases fitting TRBD2. The CDR3 is 16 residues long. With V trimmed by 5 bases and J by 3 bases, 9 bases remained unmatched. Germline loops: CDR1 MNHEY, CDR2 SMNVEV (reference sequence). The CDR3 nucleotides are TGTGCCAGCAGTCCCCAAGCGGGAGTTGGCTACAATGAGCAGTTCTTC. It is translated as CASSPQAGVGYNEQFF.

This clone showed up just a few times. The J gene is TRBJ1-4, the V gene TRBV14; the match to TRBD1 covers 9 bases. Losses at the gene ends were 1 base for V and 5 bases for J; bases not matched to a gene: 5. CDR1 SGHDN and CDR2 FVKESK come from the germline V gene. CDR3 length equals 16 residues. The CDR3 loop reads CASSQGGQGWNEKLFF. The CDR3 DNA reads TGTGCCAGCAGCCAAGGGGGACAGGGTTGGAATGAAAAACTGTTTTTT.

This chain joins TRBV5-1 and TRBJ1-1, with 10 bases lining up with TRBD1. Germline-derived CDR1 and CDR2 are SGHRS and YFSETQ. The CDR3 length is 15 residues. V shed 0 bases, J shed 5 bases, and the junction held 4 bases outside the gene matches. CDR3 bases: TGCGCCAGCAGCTTGGGACAGGGGGCTTTTACTGAAGCTTTCTTT. Its protein product is CASSLGQGAFTEAFF.

This clone came up a few times. The chain uses TRBV19 and TRBJ1-3; 8 bases align to TRBD1. The germline CDR1 and CDR2 sequences are LNHDA and SQIVND (reference sequence). This CDR3 spans 15 amino acids. Unmatched junction bases numbered 5, after V lost 5 bases and J lost 2 bases. The CDR3 spells CASSPRGRAGNTIYF. CDR3 coding DNA: TGTGCCAGTAGTCCCAGGGGGCGAGCTGGAAACACCATATATTTT.

The V gene is TRBV6-7, the J gene TRBJ2-5; 8 nucleotides align to TRBD1. Near its end, the DNA agrees better with TRBJ2-7, so the J call may be wrong. TRBV6-7 is designated an ORF whose function remains uncertain. The CDR3 is 14 amino acids. CDR3 region: CASSPRDRSGEQYF. The CDR3 nucleotides read TGTGCCAGCAGTCCCCGGGACAGGTCTGGCGAGCAGTACTTC.

The chain recombines TRBV19 with TRBJ2-5; D possibly corresponds to TRBD2 (6 bases). V lost 4 bases and J 2 bases, leaving 8 bases between the germline ends. Germline loops: CDR1 LNHDA, CDR2 SQIVND (reference sequence). This CDR3 is built from 13 residues. This CDR3 is CASSTGLQETQYF. The CDR3 nucleotides read TGTGCCAGTAGTACGGGACTTCAAGAGACCCAGTACTTC.

The rearrangement links TRBV29-1 to TRBJ2-3; tentative D call: TRBD2 (6 bases). CDR3 length equals 12 residues. Trimming pared 7 bases from V and 0 bases from J, leaving 8 bases between. Germline V lookup: CDR1 SQVTM, CDR2 ANQGSEA. The CDR3 nucleotides are TGCAGCGGACTAGGTAGCACAGATACGCAGTATTTT. It encodes CSGLGSTDTQYF.

The genes are TRBV27 and TRBJ1-1, with 7 bases identical to TRBD1. This CDR3 contains 15 residues. The V gene's germline CDR1 is MNHEY and CDR2 SMNVEV (reference sequence). With V trimmed by 5 bases and J by 1 base, 7 bases remained unmatched. The CDR3 bases are TGTGCCAGCAGTAAAACAGGGGCCGCGAACACTGAAGCTTTCTTT. Translation: CASSKTGAANTEAFF.

This chain joins TRBV2 and TRBJ2-7, with a tentative D call TRBD1 (6 bases). The germline CDR1 and CDR2 sequences are SNHLY and FYNNEI. The CDR3 length is 14 residues. Trimming removed 7 bases from V and 0 bases from J, with 13 bases in between. The CDR3 sequence is CASKRTVTSYEQYF. DNA for the CDR3: TGTGCCAGCAAGCGGACAGTCACCTCCTACGAGCAGTACTTC.

The V and J genes are TRBV7-2 and TRBJ2-7; D is possibly TRBD1 (6 bases). CDR1 SGHTA and CDR2 FQGNSA come from the germline V gene. The V and J ends lost 2 bases and 6 bases respectively, with 11 bases between them. This CDR3 spans 13 amino acids. The CDR3 sequence is CASSLHTGREQYF. The CDR3 nucleotides read TGTGCCAGCAGCTTACATACAGGGCGCGAGCAGTACTTC.

Details on this clone: Mismatch with germline at one junction end may stem from a read error. The CDR3 region has the DNA TGTGCCAGCAGTGGTAGACAGAGCCTCTACAAGCAGTACTTC. Amino acid sequence: CASSGRQSLYKQYF. The rearrangement links TRBV6-1 to TRBJ2-7, with D perhaps TRBD1 (5 bases). This CDR3 has 14 amino acids. Germline V gene lookup returns CDR1 MNHNS and CDR2 SASEGT.

The chain carries TRBV14 and TRBJ1-4, with unresolved D. The CDR3 runs 16 residues. V was pared by 0 bases and J by 0 bases, with 8 bases between. The germline CDR1 and CDR2 sequences are SGHDN and FVKESK. The CDR3 sequence: CASSQDREATNEKLFF. The CDR3 coding sequence is TGTGCCAGCAGCCAAGATCGGGAAGCAACTAATGAAAAACTGTTTTTT.

The J gene is TRBJ2-7, the V gene TRBV10-3; TRBD1 aligns across 9 bases. V trimming: 11 bases; J trimming: 4 bases; junction bases outside the gene matches: 12. In germline, CDR1 is ENHRY, CDR2 SYGVKD. This CDR3 comprises 14 residues. CDR3 region: CASTSGTGRYEQYF. CDR3 in DNA: TGTGCCTCGACCAGCGGGACAGGGCGGTACGAGCAGTACTTC.

The rearrangement joins TRBV5-4 to TRBJ2-7, with 7 bases matching TRBD2. The J segment lost 3 bases and the V segment lost 1 base, leaving 1 base of the junction unmatched. Germline CDR1 is SGHNT and CDR2 is YYREEE (reference sequence). The CDR3 spans 13 residues. The CDR3 DNA follows: TGTGCCAGCAGCTTGACGGGGGGCTACGAGCAGTACTTC. Amino acids: CASSLTGGYEQYF.

This chain connects TRBV6-5 to TRBJ1-5, with D tentatively TRBD1 (6 bases). Germline V lookup: CDR1 MNHEY, CDR2 SVGAGI. This CDR3 contains 14 residues. Trimming stripped 7 bases from V and 4 bases from J, with 14 bases between. CDR3: CASKQERGNQPQHF. The CDR3 DNA reads as TGTGCCAGCAAGCAGGAAAGGGGGAATCAGCCCCAGCATTTT.